This TCR beta chain was captured in a study of T cell changes during pregnancy in multiple sclerosis. The germline gives CDR1 SGHDT, CDR2 YYEEEE. This CDR3 is 12 amino acids long. The junction had 2 bases not matched to a gene; V was cut back by 3 bases and J by 6 bases. Profiled with immunoSEQ multiplex PCR; TCRdb holds only in-frame clones, not every one. The sample lists more than 55,000 clones; 90% were seen once. The chain couples TRBV5-6 to TRBJ1-2; 7 nucleotides align to TRBD1. The sample was peripheral blood, taken in the first trimester of pregnancy. The clonotype originates from a female donor in good health, enrolled as a control in a pregnancy study. The CDR3 here is CASSSGQDGYTF. The CDR3, as DNA: TGTGCCAGCAGCTCCGGACAGGATGGCTACACCTTC.